Included here is one TCR beta chain sequence, with context. The CDR3 contains 14 residues. Germline values: CDR1 SGHNT, CDR2 YYREEE (reference sequence). V lost 3 bases and J lost 3; bases outside the gene matches: 6. The data originate from a study of early stage breast cancer tumors. Study overall: Twelve of the 16 invasive tumors were ER+, PR+ and HER2-. Invasive lobular carcinomas made up about 30% of the 12 ER+/PR+/HER2- tumors.

Produced via immunoSEQ multiplex PCR; TCRdb's table is partial and in-frame only. The sample records 25,000 to 30,000 clones, approximately 80% being singletons. The J gene is TRBJ2-7, the V gene TRBV5-4; the match to TRBD1 covers 7 bases. Sequencing was carried out using blood. The sequence was collected from a person aged 55 to 70 with breast cancer. CDR3 DNA: TGTGCCAGCAGCTCCCAGACAGGGCACTACGAGCAGTACTTC. It is translated as CASSSQTGHYEQYF.